The T cell receptor (beta chain) under discussion was sequenced for a study of post-analysis software for immune sequencing data. The wider study: The disease courses covered relapsing-remitting, secondary progressive and progressive-relapsing multiple sclerosis. Study findings and constraints: Multiple sclerosis patients had significantly lower normalized Chao1 diversity than controls. About five TRBV segments, including TRBV5-6, TRBV5-1 and TRBV20-1, were more frequent in patients than controls.

Built from TCR beta cDNA, the libraries had unique molecular identifiers in them. Input populations of about 0.9 to 10 million T cells gave rise to approximately 480,000 cDNA molecules. TCRdb ran MiXCR on the PCR reads and lists one entry per CDR3 protein. This sample yields approximately 440,000 distinct CDR3 sequences, of which approximately 45% are seen a single time; about 12% belongs to the top ten. V dropped 0 bases and J dropped 3 bases, with 8 bases sitting between them. Germline-derived CDR1 and CDR2 are LGHDT and YNNKEL (reference sequence). The CDR3 consists of 14 residues. With regard to this clonotype: The target antigen is unknown.

The chain joins TRBV3-1 to TRBJ1-2; D is ambiguous. Sequenced sample: blood. The sequence was collected from a girl between 10 and 17 years old with multiple sclerosis. The CDR3 here is CASSQEGSYYGYTF. In DNA, the CDR3 is TGTGCCAGCAGCCAAGAGGGCAGCTACTATGGCTACACCTTC.